This is a list of T cell receptor beta chains from one sample in a study of T cell responses to AZD1222 COVID-19 vaccine. The assay was immunoSEQ multiplex PCR, and TCRdb's table has in-frame clones only and misses some. The profile covers about 140,000 clones, with roughly 90% appearing a single time and 2.5% to 3.5% taken by the ten largest. Sample: peripheral blood, taken on day 0 of AZD1222 vaccination. These receptors originate from an adult in good health. Each CDR3 is given with its conserved first and last residue. A D gene is named only where the DNA matches it firmly. Rows give clone size only sometimes, using once, few, many, or a class for an expanded clone.

clone_size: NA
d_call: TRBD2
v_call: TRBV6-2/TRBV6-3
j_call: TRBJ2-1
cdr3_aa: CASSYDLAGKNNEQFF
cdr3_nt: TGTGCCAGCAGTTATGACCTAGCGGGGAAGAATAATGAGCAGTTCTTC

clone_size: NA
d_call: NA
v_call: TRBV11-2
j_call: TRBJ1-4
cdr3_aa: CASSLDRGSEKLFF
cdr3_nt: TGTGCCAGCAGCTTAGACAGGGGTAGTGAAAAACTGTTTTTT

clone_size: NA
d_call: TRBD1
v_call: TRBV18
j_call: TRBJ1-4
cdr3_aa: CASSRRQGDNEKLFF
cdr3_nt: TGTGCCAGCTCCAGACGACAGGGGGATAATGAAAAACTGTTTTTT

clone_size: NA
d_call: NA
v_call: TRBV6-5
j_call: TRBJ2-7
cdr3_aa: CASTERQALHEQYF
cdr3_nt: TGTGCCAGCACCGAAAGACAGGCCCTGCACGAGCAGTACTTC

clone_size: once
d_call: TRBD2
v_call: TRBV7-3
j_call: TRBJ2-7
cdr3_aa: CASSSRTSGFPYPYEQYF
cdr3_nt: TGTGCCAGCAGCTCGCGGACTAGCGGTTTCCCCTACCCCTACGAGCAGTACTTC

clone_size: NA
d_call: NA
v_call: TRBV2
j_call: TRBJ2-7
cdr3_aa: CASARGFGFYEQYF
cdr3_nt: TGTGCTTCAGCACGGGGCTTTGGGTTCTACGAGCAGTACTTC

clone_size: NA
d_call: NA
v_call: TRBV4-3
j_call: TRBJ1-4
cdr3_aa: CASSPRPDATNEKLFF
cdr3_nt: TGCGCCAGCAGCCCAAGACCGGATGCAACTAATGAAAAACTGTTTTTT

clone_size: NA
d_call: NA
v_call: TRBV6-2/TRBV6-3
j_call: TRBJ2-1
cdr3_aa: CASSYTYGGPHSSSYNEQFF
cdr3_nt: TGTGCCAGCAGTTACACTTACGGGGGCCCCCATTCTAGCTCCTACAATGAGCAGTTCTTC

clone_size: once
d_call: NA
v_call: TRBV7-9
j_call: TRBJ1-4
cdr3_aa: CASSTGRASGANNEKLFF
cdr3_nt: TGTGCCAGCAGCACTGGAAGGGCTTCAGGGGCCAATAATGAAAAACTGTTTTTT

clone_size: NA
d_call: NA
v_call: TRBV7-2
j_call: TRBJ2-1
cdr3_aa: CASSLEGVSSYNEQFF
cdr3_nt: TGTGCCAGCAGCTTAGAGGGGGTCTCCTCCTACAATGAGCAGTTCTTC

clone_size: NA
d_call: NA
v_call: TRBV2
j_call: TRBJ2-7
cdr3_aa: CASSVQGRAYEQYF
cdr3_nt: TGTGCCAGCAGTGTACAGGGACGAGCCTACGAGCAGTACTTC

clone_size: NA
d_call: NA
v_call: TRBV14
j_call: TRBJ1-5
cdr3_aa: CASSQGAAYNQPQHF
cdr3_nt: TGTGCCAGCAGCCAAGGGGCGGCGTACAATCAGCCCCAGCATTTT

clone_size: NA
d_call: NA
v_call: TRBV7-9
j_call: TRBJ2-7
cdr3_aa: CASSLDGPYEQYF
cdr3_nt: TGTGCCAGCAGCCTGGACGGCCCCTACGAGCAGTACTTC

clone_size: NA
d_call: NA
v_call: TRBV7-9
j_call: TRBJ2-7
cdr3_aa: CASSNTSHEQYF
cdr3_nt: TGTGCCAGCAGCAACACTAGCCACGAGCAGTACTTC

clone_size: once
d_call: TRBD1
v_call: TRBV6-2/TRBV6-3
j_call: TRBJ2-3
cdr3_aa: CASSYLIGQGFFGTDTQYF
cdr3_nt: TGTGCCAGCAGTTACCTAATAGGACAGGGTTTTTTTGGCACAGATACGCAGTATTTT

clone_size: once
d_call: NA
v_call: TRBV6-1
j_call: TRBJ2-1
cdr3_aa: CASSEALLPPLTSSYNEQFF
cdr3_nt: TGTGCCAGCAGTGAAGCGTTATTACCCCCCCTCACGAGCTCCTACAATGAGCAGTTCTTC

clone_size: NA
d_call: TRBD1
v_call: TRBV19
j_call: TRBJ1-2
cdr3_aa: CASSISDRGFNYGYTF
cdr3_nt: TGTGCCAGTAGTATAAGTGACAGGGGATTTAACTATGGCTACACCTTC

clone_size: NA
d_call: NA
v_call: TRBV29-1
j_call: TRBJ2-7
cdr3_aa: CSVERDGLYEQYF
cdr3_nt: TGCAGCGTTGAAAGGGACGGTCTCTACGAGCAGTACTTC

clone_size: few
d_call: NA
v_call: TRBV7-2
j_call: TRBJ1-5
cdr3_aa: CASSLDSLARNQPQHF
cdr3_nt: TGTGCCAGCAGCTTAGATTCCCTGGCCCGCAATCAGCCCCAGCATTTT

clone_size: NA
d_call: NA
v_call: TRBV9
j_call: TRBJ2-1
cdr3_aa: CASSVGGSYNEQFF
cdr3_nt: TGTGCCAGCAGCGTAGGCGGCAGCTACAATGAGCAGTTCTTC

clone_size: NA
d_call: TRBD2
v_call: TRBV11-3
j_call: TRBJ2-2
cdr3_aa: CASSPGLAGGPTGELFF
cdr3_nt: TGTGCCAGCAGCCCCGGACTAGCGGGGGGGCCGACCGGGGAGCTGTTTTTT

clone_size: NA
d_call: TRBD2
v_call: TRBV3-1/TRBV3-2
j_call: TRBJ2-5
cdr3_aa: CASSQVASGRLETQYF
cdr3_nt: TGTGCCAGCAGCCAAGTGGCTAGCGGGAGGTTAGAGACCCAGTACTTC

clone_size: few
d_call: TRBD1
v_call: TRBV19
j_call: TRBJ1-4
cdr3_aa: CASSHQGTATNEKLFF
cdr3_nt: TGTGCCAGTAGCCATCAAGGGACAGCAACTAATGAAAAACTGTTTTTT

clone_size: NA
d_call: NA
v_call: TRBV4-2
j_call: TRBJ2-1
cdr3_aa: CASSQVGVSSYNEQFF
cdr3_nt: TGTGCCAGCAGCCAAGTAGGGGTCAGCTCCTACAATGAGCAGTTCTTC

clone_size: NA
d_call: TRBD2
v_call: TRBV4-3
j_call: TRBJ2-1
cdr3_aa: CASSQESLGAGGPFNEQFF
cdr3_nt: TGCGCCAGCAGCCAAGAATCGTTGGGAGCGGGAGGGCCATTTAATGAGCAGTTCTTC

clone_size: NA
d_call: TRBD1
v_call: TRBV2
j_call: TRBJ1-2
cdr3_aa: CASSASPSGGDGYTF
cdr3_nt: TGTGCCAGCAGCGCTTCACCCTCAGGGGGCGATGGCTACACCTTC

clone_size: NA
d_call: TRBD2
v_call: TRBV5-6
j_call: TRBJ2-1
cdr3_aa: CASSDPGGPYYNEQFF
cdr3_nt: TGTGCCAGCAGCGACCCGGGGGGGCCCTACTACAATGAGCAGTTCTTC

clone_size: NA
d_call: NA
v_call: TRBV29-1
j_call: TRBJ2-1
cdr3_aa: CSTREGNNEQFF
cdr3_nt: TGCAGCACCCGGGAAGGGAACAATGAGCAGTTCTTC

clone_size: NA
d_call: TRBD1
v_call: TRBV18
j_call: TRBJ2-2
cdr3_aa: CASPRPGTGWTGELFF
cdr3_nt: TGTGCCAGCCCGCGTCCCGGGACAGGTTGGACCGGGGAGCTGTTTTTT

clone_size: NA
d_call: NA
v_call: TRBV4-1
j_call: TRBJ1-1
cdr3_aa: CASSQDPLPGTEAFF
cdr3_nt: TGCGCCAGCAGCCAAGACCCACTGCCAGGGACTGAAGCTTTCTTT

clone_size: once
d_call: TRBD2
v_call: TRBV5-4
j_call: TRBJ2-7
cdr3_aa: CASSLGGASGSYEQYF
cdr3_nt: TGTGCCAGCAGCTTGGGTGGGGCTAGCGGGAGCTACGAGCAGTACTTC

clone_size: few
d_call: NA
v_call: TRBV6-2/TRBV6-3
j_call: TRBJ1-6
cdr3_aa: CASSYSGSSYNSPLHF
cdr3_nt: TGTGCCAGCAGTTACTCGGGGAGCTCCTATAATTCACCCCTCCACTTT

clone_size: few
d_call: TRBD1
v_call: TRBV30
j_call: TRBJ1-1
cdr3_aa: CAWGRGLNTEAFF
cdr3_nt: TGTGCCTGGGGCAGGGGGTTGAACACTGAAGCTTTCTTT

clone_size: NA
d_call: NA
v_call: TRBV7-9
j_call: TRBJ1-4
cdr3_aa: CASSPPGGTLNEKLFF
cdr3_nt: TGTGCCAGCAGCCCCCCCGGAGGGACGCTAAATGAAAAACTGTTTTTT

clone_size: NA
d_call: NA
v_call: TRBV2
j_call: TRBJ1-5
cdr3_aa: CASAGIPPQPQHF
cdr3_nt: TGTGCCAGTGCAGGGATCCCCCCCCAGCCCCAGCATTTT

clone_size: once
d_call: NA
v_call: TRBV9
j_call: TRBJ2-5
cdr3_aa: CASSELGNSHETQYF
cdr3_nt: TGTGCCAGCAGCGAACTTGGGAACTCGCATGAGACCCAGTACTTC

clone_size: NA
d_call: TRBD1
v_call: TRBV7-8
j_call: TRBJ2-5
cdr3_aa: CASSPPGGAETQYF
cdr3_nt: TGTGCCAGCAGCCCACCAGGGGGCGCGGAGACCCAGTACTTC

clone_size: NA
d_call: NA
v_call: TRBV5-1
j_call: TRBJ2-3
cdr3_aa: CASSLEGPNTQYF
cdr3_nt: TGCGCCAGCAGCTTGGAGGGGCCAAATACGCAGTATTTT

clone_size: NA
d_call: NA
v_call: TRBV5-1
j_call: TRBJ1-1
cdr3_aa: CASSLGLGGGGRTEAFF
cdr3_nt: TGCGCCAGCAGCTTGGGGCTTGGGGGAGGGGGTCGCACTGAAGCTTTCTTT

clone_size: NA
d_call: TRBD1
v_call: TRBV4-2
j_call: TRBJ1-2
cdr3_aa: CASSSDRGPYGYTF
cdr3_nt: TGTGCCAGCAGCTCGGACAGGGGCCCCTATGGCTACACCTTC